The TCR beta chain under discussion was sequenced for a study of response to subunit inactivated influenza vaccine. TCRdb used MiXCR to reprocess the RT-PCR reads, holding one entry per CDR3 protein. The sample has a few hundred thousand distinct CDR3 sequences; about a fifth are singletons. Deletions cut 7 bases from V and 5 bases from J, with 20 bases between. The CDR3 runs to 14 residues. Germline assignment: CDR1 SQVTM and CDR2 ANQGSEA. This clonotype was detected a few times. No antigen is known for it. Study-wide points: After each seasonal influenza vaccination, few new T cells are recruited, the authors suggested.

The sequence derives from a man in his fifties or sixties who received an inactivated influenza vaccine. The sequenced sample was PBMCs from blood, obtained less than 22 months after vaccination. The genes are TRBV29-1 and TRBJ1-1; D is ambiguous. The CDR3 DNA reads TGCAGCGCTAGGACCGTTCGGGGAAGAACTGAAGCTTTCTTT. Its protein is CSARTVRGRTEAFF.